This T cell receptor beta chain was obtained from a study of blood T cell repertoires in COVID-19. Sequenced by immunoSEQ multiplex PCR; TCRdb stores in-frame clones only, minus some. Seen here are more than 85,000 clones, approximately 80% observed once, and the top ten hold approximately 24%. This TCR was recovered from a human donor in a cohort sampled during active COVID-19. The sample comprised peripheral blood.

CDR3 loop: CASSARVMPPLHF. CDR3 DNA: TGTGCCAGCTCTGCCAGGGTGATGCCACCCCTCCACTTT. The chain is built from TRBV12-3 or TRBV12-4 and TRBJ1-6, with D possibly TRBD1 on 5 matching bases. The germline V and J ends were trimmed by 8 bases and 11 bases, with 16 bases remaining between them. The CDR3 totals 13 residues.